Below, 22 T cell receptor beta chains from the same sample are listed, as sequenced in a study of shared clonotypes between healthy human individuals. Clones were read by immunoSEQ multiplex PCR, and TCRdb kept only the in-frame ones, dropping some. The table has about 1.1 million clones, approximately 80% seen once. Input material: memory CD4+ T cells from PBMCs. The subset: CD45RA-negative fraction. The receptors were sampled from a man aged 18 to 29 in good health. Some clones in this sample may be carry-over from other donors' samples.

In DNA form, the CDR3 reads TGCGCCAGCAGCCCGGCCACTGACAGGGCCGAGCAGTACTTC. It is translated as CASSPATDRAEQYF. The chain employs TRBV4-1 and TRBJ2-7; 7 bases are a match to TRBD1. The CDR3 extends over 14 amino acids. Germline lookup yields CDR1 MGHRA and CDR2 YSYEKL. The trim removed 4 bases at V and 6 bases at J, leaving 9 bases unmatched.

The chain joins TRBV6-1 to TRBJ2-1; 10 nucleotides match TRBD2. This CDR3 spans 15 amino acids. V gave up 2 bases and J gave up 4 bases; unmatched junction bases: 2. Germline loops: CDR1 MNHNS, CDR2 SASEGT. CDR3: CASSEWTSGYNEQFF. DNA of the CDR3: TGTGCCAGCAGTGAATGGACTAGCGGTTACAATGAGCAGTTCTTC.

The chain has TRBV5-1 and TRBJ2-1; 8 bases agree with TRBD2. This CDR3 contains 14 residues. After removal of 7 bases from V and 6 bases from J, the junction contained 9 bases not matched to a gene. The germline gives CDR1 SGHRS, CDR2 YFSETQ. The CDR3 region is CASESGSGGNEQFF. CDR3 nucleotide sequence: TGCGCCAGCGAAAGCGGGAGCGGTGGCAATGAGCAGTTCTTC.

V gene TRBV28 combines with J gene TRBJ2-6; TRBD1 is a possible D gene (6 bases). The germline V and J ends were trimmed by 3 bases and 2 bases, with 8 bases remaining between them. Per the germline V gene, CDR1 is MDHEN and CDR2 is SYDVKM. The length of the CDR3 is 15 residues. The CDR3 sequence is CASSFQGTGANVLTF. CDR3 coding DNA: TGTGCCAGCAGTTTCCAGGGGACTGGGGCCAACGTCCTGACTTTC.

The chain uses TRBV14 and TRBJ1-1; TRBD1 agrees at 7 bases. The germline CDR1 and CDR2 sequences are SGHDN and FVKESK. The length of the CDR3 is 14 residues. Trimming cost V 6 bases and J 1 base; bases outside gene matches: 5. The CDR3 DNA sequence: TGTGCCAGCAGTCACTCAGGGGGGAACACTGAAGCTTTCTTT. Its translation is CASSHSGGNTEAFF.

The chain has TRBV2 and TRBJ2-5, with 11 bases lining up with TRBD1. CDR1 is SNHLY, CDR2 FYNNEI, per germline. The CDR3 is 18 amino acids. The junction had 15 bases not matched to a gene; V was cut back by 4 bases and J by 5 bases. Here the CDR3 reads CASSALGQGALGVETQYF. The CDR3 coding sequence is TGTGCCAGCAGTGCCCTCGGACAGGGGGCGTTAGGGGTTGAGACCCAGTACTTC. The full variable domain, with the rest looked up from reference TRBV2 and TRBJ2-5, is EPEVTQTPSHQVTQMGQEVILRCVPISNHLYFYWYRQILGQKVEFLVSFYNNEISEKSEIFDDQFSVERPDGSNFTLKIRSTKLEDSAMYFCASSALGQGALGVETQYFGPGTRLLVL.

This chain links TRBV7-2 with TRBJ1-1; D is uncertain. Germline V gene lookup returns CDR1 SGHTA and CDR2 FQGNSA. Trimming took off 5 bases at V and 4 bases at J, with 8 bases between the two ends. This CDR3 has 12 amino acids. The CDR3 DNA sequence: TGTGCCAGCAGCCGAGAGGGCACTGAAGCTTTCTTT. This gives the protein CASSREGTEAFF. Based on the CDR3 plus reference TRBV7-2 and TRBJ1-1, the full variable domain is GAGVSQSPSNKVTEKGKDVELRCDPISGHTALYWYRQSLGQGLEFLIYFQGNSAPDKSGLPSDRFSAERTGGSVSTLTIQRTQQEDSAVYLCASSREGTEAFFGQGTRLTVV.

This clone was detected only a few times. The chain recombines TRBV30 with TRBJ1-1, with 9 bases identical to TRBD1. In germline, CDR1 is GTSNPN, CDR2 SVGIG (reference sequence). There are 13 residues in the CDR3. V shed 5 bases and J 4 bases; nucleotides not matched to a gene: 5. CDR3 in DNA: TGTGCCTGGGGGGGACAGGGCGGCACTGAAGCTTTCTTT. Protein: CAWGGQGGTEAFF.

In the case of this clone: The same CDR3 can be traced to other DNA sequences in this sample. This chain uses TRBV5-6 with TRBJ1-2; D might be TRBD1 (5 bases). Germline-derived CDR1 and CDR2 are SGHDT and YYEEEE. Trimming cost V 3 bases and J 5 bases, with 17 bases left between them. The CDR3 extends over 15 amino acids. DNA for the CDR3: TGTGCCAGCAGCTCGCCGGGGCAGGGTGCTTATGGCTACACCTTC. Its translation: CASSSPGQGAYGYTF.

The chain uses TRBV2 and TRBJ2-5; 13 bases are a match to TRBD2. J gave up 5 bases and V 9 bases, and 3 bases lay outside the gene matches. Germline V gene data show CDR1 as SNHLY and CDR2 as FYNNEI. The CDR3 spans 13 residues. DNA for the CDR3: TGTGCCAGACAGGGACTAGCGGGGGAGACCCAGTACTTC. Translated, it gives CARQGLAGETQYF.

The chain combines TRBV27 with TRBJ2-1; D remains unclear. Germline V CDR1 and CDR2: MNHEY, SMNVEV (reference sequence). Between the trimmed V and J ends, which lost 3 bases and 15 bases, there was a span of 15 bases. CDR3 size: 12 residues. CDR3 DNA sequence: TGTGCCAGCAGTTTGTGGACCTCTAAGGGGTTCTTC. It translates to CASSLWTSKGFF.

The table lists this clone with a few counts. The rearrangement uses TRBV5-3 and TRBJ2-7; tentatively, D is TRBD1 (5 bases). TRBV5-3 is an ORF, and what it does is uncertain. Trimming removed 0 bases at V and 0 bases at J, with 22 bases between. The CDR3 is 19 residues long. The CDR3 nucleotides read TGTGCCAGAAGCTTGGCTGACCCGTTTTGGGGCAGCAGCTCCTACGAGCAGTACTTC. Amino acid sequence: CARSLADPFWGSSSYEQYF.

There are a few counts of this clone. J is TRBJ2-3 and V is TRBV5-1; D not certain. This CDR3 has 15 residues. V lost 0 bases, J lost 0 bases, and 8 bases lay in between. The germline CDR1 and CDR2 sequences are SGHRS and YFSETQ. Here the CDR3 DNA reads TGCGCCAGCAGCTTGGCGTGGCCTAGCACAGATACGCAGTATTTT. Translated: CASSLAWPSTDTQYF.

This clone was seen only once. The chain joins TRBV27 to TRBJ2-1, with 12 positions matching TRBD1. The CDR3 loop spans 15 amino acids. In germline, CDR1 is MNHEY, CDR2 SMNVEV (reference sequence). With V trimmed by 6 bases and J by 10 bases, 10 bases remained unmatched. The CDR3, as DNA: TGTGCCAGCAGCCCGGGGGGACAGGGGGCGAGGGAGCAGTTCTTC. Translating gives CASSPGGQGAREQFF.

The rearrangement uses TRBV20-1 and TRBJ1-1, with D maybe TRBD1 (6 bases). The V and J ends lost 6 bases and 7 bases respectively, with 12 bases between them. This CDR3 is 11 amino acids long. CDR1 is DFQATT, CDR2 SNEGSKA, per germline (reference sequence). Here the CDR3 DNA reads TGCAGTGCCGGACAGCTATTTGAAGCTTTCTTT. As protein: CSAGQLFEAFF.

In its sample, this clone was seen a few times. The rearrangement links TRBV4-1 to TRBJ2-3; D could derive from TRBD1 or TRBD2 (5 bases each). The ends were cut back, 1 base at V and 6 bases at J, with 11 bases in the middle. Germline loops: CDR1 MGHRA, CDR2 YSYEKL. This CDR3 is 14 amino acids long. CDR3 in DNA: TGCGCCAGCAGCCAAGGGTTTGGGGACGATACGCAGTATTTT. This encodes CASSQGFGDDTQYF.

The CDR3 nucleotides read TGTGCCAGCAGCCCATTCACAGGCTCTGGAAACACCATATATTTT. It codes for CASSPFTGSGNTIYF. The J gene is TRBJ1-3, the V gene TRBV14; D perhaps matches TRBD1 (5 bases). CDR3 length: 15 residues. Germline-derived CDR1 and CDR2 are SGHDN and FVKESK. V was shortened by 4 bases and J by 0 bases, with 10 bases between the two germline ends.

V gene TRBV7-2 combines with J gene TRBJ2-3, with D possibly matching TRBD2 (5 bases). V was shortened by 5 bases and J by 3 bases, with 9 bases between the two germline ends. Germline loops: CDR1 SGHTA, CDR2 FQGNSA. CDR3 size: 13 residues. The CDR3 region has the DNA TGTGCCAGCAGCCGGACTTTTACAGATACGCAGTATTTT. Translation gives CASSRTFTDTQYF. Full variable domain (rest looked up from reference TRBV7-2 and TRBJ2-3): GAGVSQSPSNKVTEKGKDVELRCDPISGHTALYWYRQSLGQGLEFLIYFQGNSAPDKSGLPSDRFSAERTGGSVSTLTIQRTQQEDSAVYLCASSRTFTDTQYFGPGTRLTVL.

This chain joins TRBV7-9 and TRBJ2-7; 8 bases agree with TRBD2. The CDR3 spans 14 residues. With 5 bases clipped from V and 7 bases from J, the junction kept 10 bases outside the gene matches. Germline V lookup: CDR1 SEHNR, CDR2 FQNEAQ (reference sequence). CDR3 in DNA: TGTGCCAGCAGCCCTAGCGGGTATAAGGGAGAGCAGTACTTC. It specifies CASSPSGYKGEQYF.

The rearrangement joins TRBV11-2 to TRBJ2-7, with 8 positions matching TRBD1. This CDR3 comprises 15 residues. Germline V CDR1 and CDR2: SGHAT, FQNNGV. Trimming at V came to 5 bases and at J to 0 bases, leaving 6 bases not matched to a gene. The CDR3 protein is CASSTRQGFSYEQYF. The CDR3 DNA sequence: TGTGCCAGCAGCACCCGACAGGGGTTCTCCTACGAGCAGTACTTC.

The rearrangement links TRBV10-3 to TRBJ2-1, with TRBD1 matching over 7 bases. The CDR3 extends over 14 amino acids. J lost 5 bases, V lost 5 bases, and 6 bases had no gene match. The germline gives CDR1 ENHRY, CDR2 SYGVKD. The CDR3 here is CAISSLGQDNEQFF. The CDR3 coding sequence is TGTGCCATCAGTTCGCTAGGACAGGACAATGAGCAGTTCTTC.

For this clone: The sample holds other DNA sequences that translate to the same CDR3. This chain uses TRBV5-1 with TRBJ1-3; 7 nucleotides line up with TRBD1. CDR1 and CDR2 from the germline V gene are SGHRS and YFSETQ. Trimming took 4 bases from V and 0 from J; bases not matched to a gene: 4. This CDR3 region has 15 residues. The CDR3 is CASSPGQTSGNTIYF. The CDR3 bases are TGCGCCAGCAGCCCGGGACAGACCTCTGGAAACACCATATATTTT.